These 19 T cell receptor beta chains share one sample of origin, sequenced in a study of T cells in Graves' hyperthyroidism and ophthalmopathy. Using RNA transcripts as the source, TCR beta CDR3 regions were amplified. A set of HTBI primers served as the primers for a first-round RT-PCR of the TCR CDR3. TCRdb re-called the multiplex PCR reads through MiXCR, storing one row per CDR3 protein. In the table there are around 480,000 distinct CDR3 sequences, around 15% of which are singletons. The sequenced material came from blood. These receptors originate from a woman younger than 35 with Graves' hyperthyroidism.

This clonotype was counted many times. The CDR3 DNA reads as TGCAGTGCACAACCGGGACTAGCGGGAGTAGATACGCAGTATTTT. It translates to CSAQPGLAGVDTQYF. This rearrangement joins TRBV20-1 to TRBJ2-3, with 14 nucleotides matching TRBD2. CDR1 is DFQATT, CDR2 SNEGSKA, per germline (reference sequence). The J segment lost 5 bases and the V segment lost 6 bases, leaving 7 bases of the junction unmatched. This CDR3 is built from 15 residues.

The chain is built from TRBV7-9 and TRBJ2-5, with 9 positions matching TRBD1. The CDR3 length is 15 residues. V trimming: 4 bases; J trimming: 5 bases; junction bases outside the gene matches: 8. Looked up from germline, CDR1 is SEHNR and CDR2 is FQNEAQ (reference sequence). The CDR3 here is CASSSGTGTRETQYF. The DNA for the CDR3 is TGTGCCAGCAGCTCCGGGACAGGGACGAGGGAGACCCAGTACTTC.

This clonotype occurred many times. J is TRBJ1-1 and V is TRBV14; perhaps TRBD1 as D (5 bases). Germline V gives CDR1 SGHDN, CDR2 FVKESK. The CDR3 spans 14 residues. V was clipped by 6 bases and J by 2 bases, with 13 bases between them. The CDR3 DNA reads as TGTGCCAGCAGTAGGGGAGGCTTTAACACTGAAGCTTTCTTT. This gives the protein CASSRGGFNTEAFF.

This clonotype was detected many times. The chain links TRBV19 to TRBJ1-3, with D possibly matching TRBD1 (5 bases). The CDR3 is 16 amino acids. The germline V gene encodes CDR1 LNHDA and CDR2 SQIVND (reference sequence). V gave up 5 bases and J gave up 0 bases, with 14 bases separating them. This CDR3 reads CASSLAGRSSGNTIYF. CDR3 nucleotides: TGTGCCAGTAGTCTGGCGGGACGGAGCTCTGGAAACACCATATATTTT.

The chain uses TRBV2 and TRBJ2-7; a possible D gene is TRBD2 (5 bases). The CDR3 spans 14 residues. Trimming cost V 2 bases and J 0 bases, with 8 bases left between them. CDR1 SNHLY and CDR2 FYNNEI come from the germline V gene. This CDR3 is CASSEKRLSYEQYF. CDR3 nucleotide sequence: TGTGCCAGCAGTGAAAAGCGGCTCTCCTACGAGCAGTACTTC.

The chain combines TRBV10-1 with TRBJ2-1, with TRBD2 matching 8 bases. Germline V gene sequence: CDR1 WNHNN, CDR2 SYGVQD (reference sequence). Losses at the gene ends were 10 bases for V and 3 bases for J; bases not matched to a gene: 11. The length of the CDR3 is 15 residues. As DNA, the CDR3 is TGCGCCATCAGAGAAAGCGGGAGTCGCTACAATGAGCAGTTCTTC. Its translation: CAIRESGSRYNEQFF.

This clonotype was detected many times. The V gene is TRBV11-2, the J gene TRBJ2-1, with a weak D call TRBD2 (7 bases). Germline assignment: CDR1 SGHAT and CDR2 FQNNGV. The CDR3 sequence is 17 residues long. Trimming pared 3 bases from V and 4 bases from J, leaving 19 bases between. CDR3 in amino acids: CASSLGLGGAIYNEQFF. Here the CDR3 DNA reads TGTGCCAGCAGCTTGGGTCTGGGGGGGGCTATATACAATGAGCAGTTCTTC.

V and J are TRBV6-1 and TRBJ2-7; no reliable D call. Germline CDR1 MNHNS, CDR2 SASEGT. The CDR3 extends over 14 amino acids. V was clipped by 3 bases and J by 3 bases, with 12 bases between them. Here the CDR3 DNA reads TGTGCCAGCAGTGATCACAGTATTCTCTACGAGCAGTACGTC. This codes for CASSDHSILYEQYV.

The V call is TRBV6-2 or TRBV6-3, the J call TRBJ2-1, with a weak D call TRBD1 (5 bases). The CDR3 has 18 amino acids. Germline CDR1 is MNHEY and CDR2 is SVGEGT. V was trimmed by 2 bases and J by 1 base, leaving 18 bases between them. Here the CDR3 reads CASSYPVTGPGSYNEQFF. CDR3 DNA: TGTGCCAGCAGTTACCCGGTAACAGGCCCTGGTTCCTACAATGAGCAGTTCTTC.

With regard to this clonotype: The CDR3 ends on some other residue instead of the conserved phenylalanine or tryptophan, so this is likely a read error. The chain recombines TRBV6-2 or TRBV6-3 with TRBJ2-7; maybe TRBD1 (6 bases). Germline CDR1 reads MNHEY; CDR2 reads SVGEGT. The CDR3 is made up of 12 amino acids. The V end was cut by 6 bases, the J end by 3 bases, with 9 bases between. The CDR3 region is CASSVDSYEQYS. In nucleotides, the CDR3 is TGTGCCAGCAGCGTGGACAGCTACGAGCAGTACTCC.

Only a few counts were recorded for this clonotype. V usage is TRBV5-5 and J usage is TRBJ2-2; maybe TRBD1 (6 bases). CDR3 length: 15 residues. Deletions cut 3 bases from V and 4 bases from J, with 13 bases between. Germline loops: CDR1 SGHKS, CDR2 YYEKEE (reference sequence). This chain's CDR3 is CASSSINRVTGELFF. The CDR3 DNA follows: TGTGCCAGCAGCTCTATTAACAGGGTCACCGGGGAGCTGTTTTTT. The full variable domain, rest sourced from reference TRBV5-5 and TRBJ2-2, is DAGVTQSPTHLIKTRGQQVTLRCSPISGHKSVSWYQQVLGQGPQFIFQYYEKEERGRGNFPDRFSARQFPNYSSELNVNALLLGDSALYLCASSSINRVTGELFFGEGSRLTVL.

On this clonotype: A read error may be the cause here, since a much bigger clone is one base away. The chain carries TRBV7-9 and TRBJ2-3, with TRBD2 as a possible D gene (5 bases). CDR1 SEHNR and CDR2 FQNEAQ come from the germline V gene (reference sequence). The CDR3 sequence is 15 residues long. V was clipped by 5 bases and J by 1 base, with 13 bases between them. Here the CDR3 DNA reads TGTGCCAGCAGCATTTGGAAACTAGGCACAGATACGCAGTATTTT. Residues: CASSIWKLGTDTQYF.

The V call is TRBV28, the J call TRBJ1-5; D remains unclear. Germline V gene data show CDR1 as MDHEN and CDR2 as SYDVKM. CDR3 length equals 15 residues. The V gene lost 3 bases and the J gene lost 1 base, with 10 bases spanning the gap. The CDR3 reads CASSFGQSSNQPQHF. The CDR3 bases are TGTGCCAGCAGTTTCGGCCAGTCGAGCAATCAGCCCCAGCATTTT.

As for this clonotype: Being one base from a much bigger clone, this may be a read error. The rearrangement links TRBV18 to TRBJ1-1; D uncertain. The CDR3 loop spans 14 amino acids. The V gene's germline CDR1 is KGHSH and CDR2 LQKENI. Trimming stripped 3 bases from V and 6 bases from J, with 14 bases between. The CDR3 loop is CASSPHSQVSEAFF. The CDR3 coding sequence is TGTGCCAGCTCACCCCATAGCCAGGTTTCTGAAGCTTTCTTT.

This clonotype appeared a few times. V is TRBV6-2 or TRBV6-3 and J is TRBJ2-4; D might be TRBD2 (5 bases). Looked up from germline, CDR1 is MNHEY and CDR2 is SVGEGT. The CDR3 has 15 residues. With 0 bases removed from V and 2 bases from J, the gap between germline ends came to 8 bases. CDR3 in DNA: TGTGCCAGCAGTTACTCGGTAGCGACCAAAAACATTCAGTACTTC. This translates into CASSYSVATKNIQYF.

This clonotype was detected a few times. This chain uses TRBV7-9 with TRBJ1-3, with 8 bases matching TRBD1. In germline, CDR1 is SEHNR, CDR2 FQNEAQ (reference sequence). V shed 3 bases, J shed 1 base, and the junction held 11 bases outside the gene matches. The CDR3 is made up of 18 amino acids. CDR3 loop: CASSFGTGVVSSGNTIYF. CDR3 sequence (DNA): TGTGCCAGCAGCTTCGGGACAGGTGTAGTTAGTTCTGGAAACACCATATATTTT.

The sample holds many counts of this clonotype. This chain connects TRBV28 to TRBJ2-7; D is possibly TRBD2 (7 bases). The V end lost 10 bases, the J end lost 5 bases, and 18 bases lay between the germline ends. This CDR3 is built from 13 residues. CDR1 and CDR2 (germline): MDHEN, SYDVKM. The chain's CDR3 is CAIGGGLINEQYF. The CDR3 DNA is TGTGCCATAGGGGGGGGCCTTATCAACGAGCAGTACTTC. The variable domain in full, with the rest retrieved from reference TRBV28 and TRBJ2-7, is DVKVTQSSRYLVKRTGEKVFLECVQDMDHENMFWYRQDPGLGLRLIYFSYDVKMKEKGDIPEGYSVSREKKERFSLILESASTNQTSMYLCAIGGGLINEQYFGPGTRLTVT.

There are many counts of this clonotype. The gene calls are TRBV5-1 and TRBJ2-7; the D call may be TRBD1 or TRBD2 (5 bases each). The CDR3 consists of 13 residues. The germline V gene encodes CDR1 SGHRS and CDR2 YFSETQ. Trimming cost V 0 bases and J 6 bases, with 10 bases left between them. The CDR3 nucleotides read TGCGCCAGCAGCTTGGTACGGGGCGGCGAGCAGTACGTC. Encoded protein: CASSLVRGGEQYV.

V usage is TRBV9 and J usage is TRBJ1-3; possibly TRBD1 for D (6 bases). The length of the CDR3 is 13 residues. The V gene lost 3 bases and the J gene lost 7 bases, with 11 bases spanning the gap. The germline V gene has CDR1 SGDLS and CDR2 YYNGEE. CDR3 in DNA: TGTGCCAGCAGCGAGGGGGGAAAGAACACCATATATTTT. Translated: CASSEGGKNTIYF.